This T cell receptor (beta chain) was sequenced for a study of CD8 T cells in Susac syndrome. The CDR3 has 15 residues. V was trimmed by 4 bases and J by 3 bases, leaving 17 bases between them. In germline, CDR1 is SGHDT, CDR2 YYEEEE. 0.5 to 1 ug RNA was reverse transcribed with random hexamers. Amplification of TCR beta CDR3 by immunoSEQ multiplex PCR spanned 54 Vbeta and 13 Jbeta. TCRdb passed the immunoSEQ multiplex PCR reads through MiXCR, listing each CDR3 protein once. Of about 19,000 distinct CDR3 sequences listed, around 96% are singletons. Healthy donors were controls matched for age and sex. This receptor was identified in a human donor in good health. V and J are TRBV5-6 and TRBJ2-7, with D possibly matching TRBD2 (6 bases). Source material: CD8+ T cells from PBMCs. The CDR3 coding sequence is TGTGCCAGCAGCAATCGGATCCGGGGAGGCTACGAGCAGTACTTC. This translates into CASSNRIRGGYEQYF. Full variable domain (missing parts from reference TRBV5-6 and TRBJ2-7): DAGVTQSPTHLIKTRGQQVTLRCSPKSGHDTVSWYQQALGQGPQFIFQYYEEEERQRGNFPDRFSGHQFPNYSSELNVNALLLGDSALYLCASSNRIRGGYEQYFGPGTRLTVT.